This TCR beta chain was retrieved from a study of tumor-infiltrating lymphocytes in primary liver carcinoma. cDNA specific to TCR beta was made from 450 to 500 ng of total RNA, with a constant-region primer employed for priming. ARM-PCR was slightly modified, and three nested multiplex PCR rounds with it gave rise to the TCR beta libraries. Both of the initial two PCR rounds ran for about 9 cycles and employed TRBV1-TRBV30 forward primers alongside a C-beta reverse primer. One entry per CDR3 protein, called by TCRdb with MiXCR from the multiplex PCR reads. The sample holds around 71,000 distinct CDR3 sequences, over 55% seen once. Unsorted bulk tissue of roughly 19-30 mg yielded co-extracted RNA and DNA. Five separate regions per tumor were sampled. Overall study findings and caveats: Detection in all five tumor regions applied to only about 8-24% of top clones.

V gave up 6 bases and J gave up 8 bases, with 23 bases separating them. The germline V gene encodes CDR1 MNHNY and CDR2 SVGAGI (reference sequence). The CDR3 has 16 amino acids. This clonotype was seen ten or more times. Its antigen is not known. Sequencing was performed on liver tumor tissue from sampling region 4. Stated subset: tumor region T4, right-lateral pole. The receptor was derived from an older woman with primary liver carcinoma and hepatitis B virus infection. V gene TRBV6-6 combines with J gene TRBJ2-1; a weak D match, TRBD2 (6 bases). CDR3: CASSQAPGSGADEQFF. CDR3 nucleotide sequence: TGTGCCAGCAGCCAGGCTCCGGGGTCGGGAGCGGATGAGCAGTTCTTC.